This T cell receptor beta chain was observed in a study of technical replicates of blood from a handful of donors. V lost 5 bases, J lost 8 bases, and 12 bases lay in between. From germline, CDR1 is PRHDT and CDR2 FYEKMQ (reference sequence). The CDR3 has 13 residues. Repertoires were generated with immunoSEQ multiplex PCR, while TCRdb's copy carries only in-frame clones and drops some. The data show tens of thousands of clones, about nine tenths seen once. The chain uses TRBV13 and TRBJ1-4; D not resolved. This sequence was found in a human donor in good health. Some clones in this sample may be carry-over from other donors' samples. Source material: T cells isolated from PBMCs. CDR3 sequence (DNA): TGTGCCAGCAGCATCGGGGAACGGGAAAAACTGTTTTTT. This gives the protein CASSIGEREKLFF. The variable domain in full, completed from reference TRBV13 and TRBJ1-4, reads AAGVIQSPRHLIKEKRETATLKCYPIPRHDTVYWYQQGPGQDPQFLISFYEKMQSDKGSIPDRFSAQQFSDYHSELNMSSLELGDSALYFCASSIGEREKLFFGSGTQLSVL.